This is a list of T cell receptor beta chains from one sample in a study of CD4 T cells in relation to SARS-CoV-2 and coronaviruses. Their antigens are not known. TCRdb keeps only in-frame clones here, not all; method: immunoSEQ multiplex PCR. The sample has about 15,000 clones; around four fifths are singletons. Sequenced input: CD4+ T cells from PBMCs, cultured in vitro. These receptors originate from a human donor in good health. Each CDR3 is given with its conserved first and last residue. Fields, in order: clone size, J gene, D gene, V gene, CDR3 DNA, CDR3 protein. A D gene is named only where the DNA matches it firmly. Size is omitted from some rows. Given values are once, few, many or a class for expanded clones.

size: -
J: TRBJ1-5
D: -
V: TRBV19
DNA: TGTGCCAGTAGTGCAAACGGGGGCAATCAGCCCCAGCATTTT
CDR3: CASSANGGNQPQHF

size: -
J: TRBJ2-3
D: -
V: TRBV27
DNA: TGTGCCAGCAGTCGTGGAGATACGCAGTATTTT
CDR3: CASSRGDTQYF

size: -
J: TRBJ1-2
D: -
V: TRBV20-1
DNA: TGCAGTGCTAGTTTCGGGAGGGAGAACTATGGCTACACCTTC
CDR3: CSASFGRENYGYTF

size: -
J: TRBJ2-3
D: -
V: TRBV24-1
DNA: TGTGCCACCAGTGACCAGGGTGGCACAGATACGCAGTATTTT
CDR3: CATSDQGGTDTQYF

size: few
J: TRBJ1-1
D: -
V: TRBV5-4
DNA: TGTGCCAGCAGCTTCCCTGCAGACACTGAAGCTTTCTTT
CDR3: CASSFPADTEAFF

size: -
J: TRBJ2-1
D: TRBD2
V: TRBV12-5
DNA: TGTGCTAGTGGTTTGGTGCCCGGACTAGCGGGAAGTTCTAAGCAGTTCTTC
CDR3: CASGLVPGLAGSSKQFF

size: -
J: TRBJ1-2
D: -
V: TRBV5-5
DNA: TGTGCCAGCAGCCCGGGGGGAGGATACTATGGCTACACCTTC
CDR3: CASSPGGGYYGYTF

size: -
J: TRBJ1-1
D: TRBD1
V: TRBV5-1
DNA: TGCGCCAGCAGCCTAGGACAGGTCCACACTGAAGCTTTCTTT
CDR3: CASSLGQVHTEAFF

size: -
J: TRBJ1-4
D: -
V: TRBV7-2
DNA: TGTGCCAGCAGCCTCCACCCGGGGCGGAATAATGAAAAACTGTTTTTT
CDR3: CASSLHPGRNNEKLFF

size: -
J: TRBJ2-7
D: -
V: TRBV3-1/TRBV3-2
DNA: TGTGCCAGCAGCCTTACGGACCGATCTGCAAACTTTCGGCAGTACTTC
CDR3: CASSLTDRSANFRQYF

size: -
J: TRBJ2-7
D: TRBD2
V: TRBV19
DNA: TGTGCCAGTACCCCAAGGGGACTAGCGGGGTCCTACGAGCAGTACTTC
CDR3: CASTPRGLAGSYEQYF

size: -
J: TRBJ1-1
D: TRBD1
V: TRBV4-1
DNA: TGCGCCAGCAGCCCGACAGGGGGTAACACTGAAGCTTTCTTT
CDR3: CASSPTGGNTEAFF

size: -
J: TRBJ1-4
D: -
V: TRBV25-1
DNA: TGTGCCAGCAGTCCCTCAGTGGGCGTTAGCGGAAAACTGTTTTTT
CDR3: CASSPSVGVSGKLFF

size: -
J: TRBJ2-5
D: -
V: TRBV12-3/TRBV12-4
DNA: TGTGCCAGCAGTGGCCTGGGTGGACAGACCCAGTACTTC
CDR3: CASSGLGGQTQYF

size: medium-sized
J: TRBJ2-3
D: -
V: TRBV3-1/TRBV3-2
DNA: TGTGCCAGCAGCCCAGGGGGGGACTTCACAGATACGCAGTATTTT
CDR3: CASSPGGDFTDTQYF

size: -
J: TRBJ2-7
D: TRBD2
V: TRBV10-3
DNA: TGTGCCATCAGCCTCGGGGGGGGTAGCGAGCAGTACTTC
CDR3: CAISLGGGSEQYF

size: -
J: TRBJ1-5
D: -
V: TRBV30
DNA: TGTGCCTGGAGTGGATCATCATCCGGGACCTATCAGCCCCAGCATTTT
CDR3: CAWSGSSSGTYQPQHF

size: -
J: TRBJ2-1
D: -
V: TRBV10-1
DNA: TGCGCCAGCGGGGAGTCCGGGCATGAGCAGTTCTTC
CDR3: CASGESGHEQFF

size: -
J: TRBJ2-1
D: TRBD1
V: TRBV7-3
DNA: TGTGCCAGCAGCCTGAGCCAAACAGGGGTCTCGGGCAATGAGCAGTTCTTC
CDR3: CASSLSQTGVSGNEQFF

size: -
J: TRBJ2-7
D: TRBD1
V: TRBV7-9
DNA: TGTGCCAGCAGCTTTTTAACAGGGGGCTTCGAGCAGTACTTC
CDR3: CASSFLTGGFEQYF

size: -
J: TRBJ2-3
D: -
V: TRBV19
DNA: TGTGCCAGTAGTCGAGGGGACGGACTATCCGGAACAGATACGCAGTATTTT
CDR3: CASSRGDGLSGTDTQYF

size: -
J: TRBJ2-2
D: -
V: TRBV28
DNA: TGTGCCAGCAGCCTCTCCGCGACAGGCATGGGCACCGGGGAGCTGTTTTTT
CDR3: CASSLSATGMGTGELFF

size: few
J: TRBJ2-1
D: -
V: TRBV19
DNA: TGTGCCAGTAGTATAGACAGCAACTCCTACAATGAGCAGTTCTTC
CDR3: CASSIDSNSYNEQFF

size: -
J: TRBJ2-6
D: -
V: TRBV11-3
DNA: TGTGCCAGCAGCTTATACTCTGGGGCCAACGTCCTGACTTTC
CDR3: CASSLYSGANVLTF

size: -
J: TRBJ1-5
D: -
V: TRBV19
DNA: TGTGCCAGTAGTCCCATGGGGGGAAATCAGCCCCAGCATTTT
CDR3: CASSPMGGNQPQHF

size: -
J: TRBJ2-5
D: -
V: TRBV5-4
DNA: TGTGCCAGCAGCTTGGGGGGCCCTCGGCCGGAGACCCAGTACTTC
CDR3: CASSLGGPRPETQYF

size: -
J: TRBJ2-2
D: TRBD2
V: TRBV19
DNA: TGTGCCAGTAGTATAGGGGGACTAGCGGGAGGGCCTCTCTCCGGGGAGCTGTTTTTT
CDR3: CASSIGGLAGGPLSGELFF

size: medium-sized
J: TRBJ1-1
D: -
V: TRBV7-9
DNA: TGTGCCAGCAGCCGACCGGGGGTCGTGAACACTGAAGCTTTCTTT
CDR3: CASSRPGVVNTEAFF

size: -
J: TRBJ2-1
D: -
V: TRBV5-6
DNA: TGTGCCAGCAGCTTGGGAGGGGGGGACAATGAGCAGTTCTTC
CDR3: CASSLGGGDNEQFF

size: -
J: TRBJ2-7
D: -
V: TRBV4-1
DNA: TGCGCCAGCAGTTCTGGGCCTAACCCAACCTCCTCCTACGAGCAGTACTTC
CDR3: CASSSGPNPTSSYEQYF

size: once
J: TRBJ1-4
D: -
V: TRBV5-3
DNA: TGTGCCAGCCTCCCTGGGCCCACATTTGGGGAAAAACTGTTTTTT
CDR3: CASLPGPTFGEKLFF

size: -
J: TRBJ2-5
D: -
V: TRBV3-1/TRBV3-2
DNA: TGTGCCAGCAGCCAAGATATAGGGACCCAGTACTTC
CDR3: CASSQDIGTQYF

size: -
J: TRBJ2-5
D: TRBD2
V: TRBV7-3
DNA: TGTGCCAGCAGCTTATTACCAGCGGGATACGAGACCCAGTACTTC
CDR3: CASSLLPAGYETQYF

size: -
J: TRBJ2-5
D: TRBD2
V: TRBV19
DNA: TGTGCCAGTAGTTTTATAGCGGGAGTAGAGACCCAGTACTTC
CDR3: CASSFIAGVETQYF

size: -
J: TRBJ1-3
D: -
V: TRBV15
DNA: TGTGCCACCAGCCAGAAGGTTCTGGGGGGAAACACCATATATTTT
CDR3: CATSQKVLGGNTIYF

size: few
J: TRBJ2-7
D: TRBD1
V: TRBV27
DNA: TGTGCCAGCCCGAGACGGCAGGGGGCAAACGAGCAGTACTTC
CDR3: CASPRRQGANEQYF

size: -
J: TRBJ2-7
D: TRBD2
V: TRBV2
DNA: TGTGCCAGCAAAAGCGGGACTTTGTCCGGGGAGCAGTACTTC
CDR3: CASKSGTLSGEQYF

size: medium-sized
J: TRBJ2-2
D: -
V: TRBV28
DNA: TGTGCCAGCAGTGTGACACCGGAACACGGGGAGCTGTTTTTT
CDR3: CASSVTPEHGELFF

size: -
J: TRBJ1-2
D: -
V: TRBV6-6
DNA: TGTGCCAGCTTGGGTTTCACCTATGGCTACACCTTC
CDR3: CASLGFTYGYTF

size: -
J: TRBJ2-6
D: -
V: TRBV4-1
DNA: TGCGCCAGCAGCCAAGAGGGGGTGTTAGGCTCTGGGGCCAACGTCCTGACTTTC
CDR3: CASSQEGVLGSGANVLTF

size: -
J: TRBJ1-1
D: -
V: TRBV6-1
DNA: TGTGCCAGCAGTGAGCTTGGGATGGGCACTGAAGCTTTCTTT
CDR3: CASSELGMGTEAFF

size: -
J: TRBJ2-2
D: TRBD2
V: TRBV30
DNA: TGTGCCTCTGGGACTATCGGGGAGCTGTTTTTT
CDR3: CASGTIGELFF

size: -
J: TRBJ1-1
D: -
V: TRBV25-1
DNA: TGTGCCAGCCCCCGGACCCTGGCGGACACTGAAGCTTTCTTT
CDR3: CASPRTLADTEAFF

size: -
J: TRBJ1-2
D: TRBD1
V: TRBV7-2
DNA: TGTGCCAGCAGCCCCCGGACAGGCGGCTACACCTTC
CDR3: CASSPRTGGYTF

size: few
J: TRBJ1-5
D: -
V: TRBV19
DNA: TGTGCCAGTAGTTCAGGGGACGTTAGCAATCAGCCCCAGCATTTT
CDR3: CASSSGDVSNQPQHF

size: -
J: TRBJ2-7
D: TRBD2
V: TRBV9
DNA: TGTGCCAGCACCCCTGGGACTAGCGGAAACTCATACGAGCAGTACTTC
CDR3: CASTPGTSGNSYEQYF

size: once
J: TRBJ1-6
D: -
V: TRBV19
DNA: TGTGCCAGTAGTACGGGACCGCCCCCGCCACCCCTCCACTTT
CDR3: CASSTGPPPPPLHF

size: -
J: TRBJ2-5
D: -
V: TRBV6-5
DNA: TGTGCCAGCCAGGAGAGCAGACTAGAGACCCAGTACTTC
CDR3: CASQESRLETQYF

size: -
J: TRBJ2-7
D: TRBD2
V: TRBV29-1
DNA: TGCAGCGTGGGGGGGAGGGTTGGAGTTCGCGAGCAGTACTTC
CDR3: CSVGGRVGVREQYF

size: -
J: TRBJ1-1
D: -
V: TRBV3-1/TRBV3-2
DNA: TGTGCCAGCAGCCAAGGGTCAGGCATAATGAACACTGAAGCTTTCTTT
CDR3: CASSQGSGIMNTEAFF

size: -
J: TRBJ2-1
D: -
V: TRBV20-1
DNA: TGCAGTGCTAGTGACGTGAATGAGCAGTTCTTC
CDR3: CSASDVNEQFF

size: few
J: TRBJ1-2
D: TRBD1
V: TRBV15
DNA: TGTGCCACCAGCAGAGATCGAGGGACAGACTCTAACTATGGCTACACCTTC
CDR3: CATSRDRGTDSNYGYTF

size: few
J: TRBJ2-1
D: TRBD1
V: TRBV4-1
DNA: TGCGCCAGCAGCCAACGACAGGGATCCTACAATGAGCAGTTCTTC
CDR3: CASSQRQGSYNEQFF